This TCR beta chain was identified during a study of T cell repertoires in cytomegalovirus infection. Study details: It was recently identified HLA-C-restricted and well-studied HLA-B-restricted CMV epitopes that the study used.

Comment on this clonotype: Its target is not known.

This CDR3 has 12 residues. Germline-derived CDR1 and CDR2 are LNHNV and YYDKDF (reference sequence). V gave up 2 bases and J gave up 3 bases, with 3 bases separating them. General study results and limits: The ex vivo response was dominated by HLA-C-restricted CMV-specific TCR beta clonotypes.

Each CDR3 protein is one row after TCRdb ran MiXCR on the reads. The sample has 550,000 to 700,000 distinct CDR3 sequences, roughly 43% seen once. The sample in question was cultured PBMCs, obtained from culture after CMV antigen stimulation. This sequence originates from a human donor in good health (CMV status not recorded). Some clones in this sample may be carry-over from other donors' samples. The chain recombines TRBV15 with TRBJ2-3, with D hard to call. The CDR3 region has the DNA TGTGCCACCAGCAGATCAACAGATACGCAGTATTTT. It specifies CATSRSTDTQYF.